Below are 20 T cell receptor beta chains sequenced from a single sample in a study of chronic HIV infection and antiretroviral therapy. One entry per CDR3 protein, called by TCRdb with MiXCR from the 5' RACE reads. This repertoire shows roughly 39,000 distinct CDR3 sequences, about 8.9% found once; its top ten account for 2.9%. Sequencing was performed on peripheral blood. The receptor set was obtained from an adult who had HIV and had not received antiretroviral therapy, or was an uninfected healthy control (not recorded which).

The chain uses TRBV6-6 and TRBJ1-1, with D perhaps TRBD1 (5 bases). Between the trimmed V and J ends, which lost 3 bases and 6 bases, there was a span of 14 bases. The V gene's germline CDR1 is MNHNY and CDR2 SVGAGI (reference sequence). This CDR3 contains 14 residues. CDR3 nucleotide sequence: TGTGCCAGCAGTTATGGGGGAGTTAGGTCTGAAGCTTTCTTT. Amino acid sequence: CASSYGGVRSEAFF.

This clonotype was counted a few times. The chain is built from TRBV6-2 or TRBV6-3 and TRBJ2-2; 8 nucleotides align to TRBD2. The CDR3 loop spans 14 amino acids. Trimming took 7 bases from V and 5 from J; bases not matched to a gene: 6. Germline V gene data show CDR1 as MNHEY and CDR2 as SVGEGT. CDR3: CASTETGGTGELFF. CDR3 bases: TGTGCCAGCACCGAGACGGGGGGGACCGGGGAGCTGTTTTTT.

This clonotype was found a few times. The rearrangement joins TRBV5-5 to TRBJ1-2; tentatively, D is TRBD1 (5 bases). With 3 bases removed from V and 7 bases from J, the gap between germline ends came to 10 bases. This CDR3 region has 12 residues. Germline V gene sequence: CDR1 SGHKS, CDR2 YYEKEE (reference sequence). The CDR3 here is CASSSTVAGYTF. As DNA, the CDR3 is TGTGCCAGCAGCTCGACAGTAGCTGGCTACACCTTC.

The table lists this clonotype with many counts. The V and J genes are TRBV4-2 and TRBJ2-1; the match to TRBD2 covers 7 bases. The CDR3 loop spans 16 amino acids. The V gene end was trimmed by 0 bases and the J gene end by 5 bases; junction bases not matched to a gene: 7. From germline, CDR1 is LGHNA and CDR2 YNFKEQ. The CDR3 loop reads CASSQEASGYHNEQFF. CDR3 bases: TGTGCCAGCAGCCAAGAGGCTAGCGGATACCACAATGAGCAGTTCTTC.

This clonotype was recorded at least ten times. The chain couples TRBV6-1 to TRBJ1-5; TRBD1 agrees at 7 bases. V trimming: 1 base; J trimming: 11 bases; junction bases outside the gene matches: 5. Germline loops: CDR1 MNHNS, CDR2 SASEGT. The CDR3 is 13 amino acids. The chain's CDR3 is CASSEEGQQTQHF. DNA for the CDR3: TGTGCCAGCAGTGAAGAGGGACAGCAAACCCAGCATTTT.

This clonotype was counted at least ten times. V gene TRBV2 combines with J gene TRBJ2-5; 9 bases are a match to TRBD2. The CDR3 consists of 16 residues. The V gene end was trimmed by 8 bases and the J gene end by 4 bases; junction bases not matched to a gene: 14. CDR1 SNHLY and CDR2 FYNNEI come from the germline V gene. The CDR3 bases are TGTGCCAGCGCCCTAGCGGGATTTGGGGCTAGAGAGACCCAGTACTTC. Protein: CASALAGFGARETQYF.

This clonotype was picked up a small number of times. DNA for the CDR3: TGTGCCAGCAGGTTCGCGACAGGGACAAATCAGCCCCAGCATTTT. Translated: CASRFATGTNQPQHF. V gene TRBV28 combines with J gene TRBJ1-5, with TRBD1 identical over 7 bases. The CDR3 has 15 residues. Germline assignment: CDR1 MDHEN and CDR2 SYDVKM. With 6 bases clipped from V and 4 bases from J, the junction kept 9 bases outside the gene matches.

At least ten counts were recorded for this clonotype. The chain links TRBV27 to TRBJ2-2; 8 bases are shared with TRBD2. V lost 4 bases and J lost 5; bases outside the gene matches: 15. The germline V gene has CDR1 MNHEY and CDR2 SMNVEV (reference sequence). The CDR3 is 18 amino acids. As DNA, the CDR3 is TGTGCCAGCAGTTATCGGTTTAAAGGGACTAGTAGAACCGGGGAGCTGTTTTTT. Amino acid sequence: CASSYRFKGTSRTGELFF.

By sample share, this clonotype is medium-sized. J is TRBJ2-1 and V is TRBV9, with unresolved D. This CDR3 has 13 amino acids. The V gene's germline CDR1 is SGDLS and CDR2 YYNGEE. V lost 0 bases to trimming and J lost 9 bases, with 10 bases between them. The CDR3, as DNA: TGTGCCAGCAGCGTAGATTTAAGCGCTGAGCAGTTCTTC. It codes for CASSVDLSAEQFF.

This clonotype has a handful of counts. CDR3 bases: TGTGCCAGCAGCCTGAGAGTGCAGGGGGGGGGTGAAGCTTTCTTT. As protein: CASSLRVQGGGEAFF. The genes are TRBV28 and TRBJ1-1, with 7 bases matching TRBD1. The CDR3 sequence is 15 residues long. Losses at the gene ends were 6 bases for V and 7 bases for J; bases not matched to a gene: 14. Germline loops: CDR1 MDHEN, CDR2 SYDVKM.

The chain uses TRBV10-3 and TRBJ1-6, with 7 bases aligning to TRBD1. This CDR3 is built from 13 residues. Trimming removed 11 bases from V and 7 bases from J; junction bases left unmatched: 8. Germline lookup yields CDR1 ENHRY and CDR2 SYGVKD. The DNA of the CDR3 is TGTGCCGCCGGGGACAGTTCCAATTCACCCCTCCACTTT. It translates to CAAGDSSNSPLHF.

The chain combines TRBV7-2 with TRBJ1-6, with a weak D call TRBD1 (5 bases). Trimming left V 6 bases short and J 10 bases short, with 19 bases between. This CDR3 is built from 15 residues. Germline values: CDR1 SGHTA, CDR2 FQGNSA. CDR3 DNA sequence: TGTGCCAGCAGGCCCCCTGAAGGGGAAGGGTCACCCCTCCACTTT. It yields the protein CASRPPEGEGSPLHF.

With regard to this clonotype: The junction departs from the called germline gene at one end, perhaps through a read error. The chain recombines TRBV12-3 or TRBV12-4 with TRBJ1-6; D remains unclear. The CDR3 totals 11 residues. CDR3 sequence: CVSTDGSPLHF. The CDR3 DNA sequence: TGTGTCAGCACCGATGGTTCACCCCTCCACTTT.

This clonotype showed up just a few times. The rearrangement uses TRBV11-2 and TRBJ2-7, with 8 bases fitting TRBD2. V lost 5 bases, J lost 3 bases, and 3 bases stayed unmatched. From germline, CDR1 is SGHAT and CDR2 FQNNGV. The CDR3 is 13 residues long. CDR3: CASSPGLGYEQYF. For the CDR3, the DNA is TGTGCCAGCAGCCCGGGACTAGGCTACGAGCAGTACTTC.

The J gene is TRBJ2-1, the V gene TRBV7-2; the match to TRBD2 covers 8 bases. Germline CDR1 reads SGHTA; CDR2 reads FQGNSA. J was trimmed by 8 bases and V by 6 bases; bases with no gene match: 6. There are 13 residues in the CDR3. CDR3 nucleotides: TGTGCCAGCAGGAAGCGGGAGTCGGATGAGCAGTTCTTC. The encoded protein is CASRKRESDEQFF. The full variable domain, rest sourced from reference TRBV7-2 and TRBJ2-1, is GAGVSQSPSNKVTEKGKDVELRCDPISGHTALYWYRQSLGQGLEFLIYFQGNSAPDKSGLPSDRFSAERTGGSVSTLTIQRTQQEDSAVYLCASRKRESDEQFFGPGTRLTVL.

This clonotype has only a few counts. CDR3 residues: CASRKTGQGAYNEQFF. The CDR3 bases are TGTGCCAGCAGAAAAACCGGGCAGGGGGCCTACAATGAGCAGTTCTTC. This rearrangement joins TRBV28 to TRBJ2-1, with 7 bases matching TRBD1. Trimming cost V 6 bases and J 2 bases; bases outside gene matches: 10. Per germline, CDR1 MDHEN and CDR2 SYDVKM. The length of the CDR3 is 16 residues.

This clonotype was observed a few times. The chain is built from TRBV28 and TRBJ1-5, with D possibly being TRBD1 (6 bases). The CDR3 spans 18 residues. Germline CDR1 is MDHEN and CDR2 is SYDVKM. V lost 4 bases to trimming and J lost 0 bases, with 19 bases between them. CDR3 sequence reads: CASSSRGWQKNSNQPQHF. DNA of the CDR3: TGTGCCAGCAGTTCAAGGGGGTGGCAGAAGAATAGCAATCAGCCCCAGCATTTT.

This clonotype has a handful of counts. V usage is TRBV6-2 or TRBV6-3 and J usage is TRBJ1-5; unclear D gene. Trimming removed 0 bases at V and 8 bases at J, with 14 bases between. CDR1 and CDR2 (germline): MNHEY, SVGEGT. The CDR3 consists of 15 residues. The CDR3 DNA sequence: TGTGCCAGCAGTTACTCGATCCGGACCAACAAGCCCCAGCATTTT. It translates to CASSYSIRTNKPQHF.

This clonotype showed up just a few times. V gene TRBV5-1 combines with J gene TRBJ2-7; a possible D gene is TRBD1 (5 bases). Germline values: CDR1 SGHRS, CDR2 YFSETQ. The CDR3 contains 13 residues. Trimming left V 4 bases short and J 0 bases short, with 8 bases between. Here the CDR3 DNA reads TGCGCCAGCAGCCCTGACAGCTCCTACGAGCAGTACTTC. It yields the protein CASSPDSSYEQYF.

J is TRBJ2-2 and V is TRBV18; D unclear. CDR1 and CDR2 (germline): KGHSH, LQKENI. V dropped 3 bases and J dropped 5 bases, with 13 bases sitting between them. The CDR3 is 15 residues long. The CDR3 region is CASSPGPVLTGELFF. The CDR3 region has the DNA TGTGCCAGCTCACCGGGTCCCGTCCTTACCGGGGAGCTGTTTTTT.